The 2 T cell receptor beta chains given below trace back to one sample, sequenced in a study of identical twins. From the 5' RACE reads, TCRdb called clonotypes with MiXCR, one entry per CDR3 protein. The table has 450,000 or so distinct CDR3 sequences, around 18% seen once. Sequenced input: naive T cells sorted from blood. Source of these receptors: a man aged 45-65 years in good health.

V gene TRBV6-1 combines with J gene TRBJ1-4; the match to TRBD1 covers 7 bases. Germline-derived CDR1 and CDR2 are MNHNS and SASEGT. There are 15 residues in the CDR3. The junction had 10 bases not matched to a gene; V was cut back by 4 bases and J by 8 bases. The CDR3 region is CASSGTTGPREKLFF. CDR3 in DNA: TGTGCCAGCAGTGGGACGACAGGGCCAAGGGAAAAACTGTTTTTT.

The chain couples TRBV6-5 to TRBJ1-4; no reliable D call. Trimming removed 2 bases from V and 7 bases from J, with 17 bases in between. CDR3 length: 16 residues. Germline V lookup: CDR1 MNHEY, CDR2 SVGAGI. The CDR3 sequence is CASSYLPRGSGEKLFF. The CDR3 DNA follows: TGTGCCAGCAGTTACCTTCCGAGAGGTAGTGGTGAAAAACTGTTTTTT.